Given below is one T cell receptor beta chain in context. Its antigen is undetermined. The library was made from cDNA and included unique molecular identifiers. Via MiXCR, TCRdb re-called the PCR reads, giving one row per CDR3 protein. Among under 900,000 distinct CDR3 sequences, around 53% were seen once, and the ten largest hold 4.6%. J was trimmed by 5 bases and V by 7 bases; bases with no gene match: 10. CDR3 size: 16 residues. The data are from a study of post-analysis software for immune sequencing data. Background on the study: Some patients lacked subtype; others had relapsing-remitting, secondary progressive or progressive-relapsing disease.

Findings of the study overall: With TRBV5-6, TRBV5-1 and TRBV20-1 included, about five TRBV segments were more frequent in patients than in controls.

The sample was blood. This receptor was identified in a girl aged 10-17 years with multiple sclerosis. The J gene is TRBJ2-3, the V gene TRBV12-3 or TRBV12-4; 12 bases align to TRBD2. The CDR3 bases are TGTGCCAGCACCCCACTCGGACTAGCGGGGCGAGATACGCAGTATTTT. This translates into CASTPLGLAGRDTQYF.